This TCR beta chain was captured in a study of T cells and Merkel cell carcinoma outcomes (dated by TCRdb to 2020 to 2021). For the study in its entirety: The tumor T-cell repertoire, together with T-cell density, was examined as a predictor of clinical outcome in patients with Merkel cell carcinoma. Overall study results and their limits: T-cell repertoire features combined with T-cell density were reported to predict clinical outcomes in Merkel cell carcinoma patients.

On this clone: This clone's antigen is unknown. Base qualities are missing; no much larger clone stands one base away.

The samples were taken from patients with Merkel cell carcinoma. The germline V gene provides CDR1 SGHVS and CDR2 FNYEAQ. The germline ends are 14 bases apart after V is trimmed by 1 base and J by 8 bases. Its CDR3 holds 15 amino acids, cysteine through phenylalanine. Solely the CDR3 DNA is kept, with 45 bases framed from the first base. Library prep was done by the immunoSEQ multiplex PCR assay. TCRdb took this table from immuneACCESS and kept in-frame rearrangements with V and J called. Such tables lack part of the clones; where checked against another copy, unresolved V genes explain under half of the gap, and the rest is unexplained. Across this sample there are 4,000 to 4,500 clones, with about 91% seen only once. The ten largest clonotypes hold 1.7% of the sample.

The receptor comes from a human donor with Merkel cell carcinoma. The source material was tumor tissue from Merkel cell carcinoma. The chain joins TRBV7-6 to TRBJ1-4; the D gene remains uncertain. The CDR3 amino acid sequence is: CASSLGVGVKEKLFF. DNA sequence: TGTGCCAGCAGCTTAGGGGTAGGAGTGAAAGAAAAACTGTTTTTT.